This T cell receptor (beta chain) was obtained from a study of blood T cell repertoires in COVID-19. Study information: Acute and convalescent COVID-19 specimens originated in the United States, Italy and Spain. PBMCs, B-cell-depleted T cells, or T cells provided the cDNA or gDNA that made up the material.

Germline V gene lookup returns CDR1 SGHDT and CDR2 YYEEEE. V lost 3 bases to trimming and J lost 4 bases; unmatched junction nucleotides: 4. This CDR3 is built from 14 residues. The protocol was immunoSEQ multiplex PCR, while the TCRdb copy is restricted to in-frame clones and leaves out a portion. This table has some 110,000 clones, about 85% appearing once. The chain joins TRBV5-6 to TRBJ1-2; 9 bases are shared with TRBD1. The sequence was collected from a man aged 45-65 years with acute or convalescent COVID-19. The sequencing input was peripheral blood. CDR3 region: CASSYRDRVYGYTF. The DNA for the CDR3 is TGTGCCAGCAGCTATCGGGACAGGGTCTATGGCTACACCTTC.